This T cell receptor beta chain is drawn from a study of Ad26.COV2.S vaccination and SARS-CoV-2 variants. TCRdb keeps only in-frame clones here, not all; method: immunoSEQ multiplex PCR. The profile covers roughly 390,000 clones, with approximately 90% appearing a single time and more than 3% taken by the ten largest. CDR3 length equals 11 residues. The germline CDR1 and CDR2 sequences are DFQATT and SNEGSKA (reference sequence). Treatment noted: 15 to 20 received Ad26.COV2.S at low or high dose, single or two shots; a few received placebo; per-sample allocation not given. Specimen acquisition occurred on day 63 following the initial vaccine or placebo injection.

Specimen: peripheral blood, collected in a trial of Ad26.COV2.S vaccine versus placebo. The chain carries TRBV20-1 and TRBJ1-2; 9 bases are a match to TRBD1. This clonotype originated in a person between 18 and 60 years old who received the Ad26.COV2.S COVID-19 vaccine or a placebo. CDR3 in amino acids: CGGGTGRDYTF. The CDR3 region has the DNA TGCGGCGGAGGGACAGGGAGGGACTACACCTTC.